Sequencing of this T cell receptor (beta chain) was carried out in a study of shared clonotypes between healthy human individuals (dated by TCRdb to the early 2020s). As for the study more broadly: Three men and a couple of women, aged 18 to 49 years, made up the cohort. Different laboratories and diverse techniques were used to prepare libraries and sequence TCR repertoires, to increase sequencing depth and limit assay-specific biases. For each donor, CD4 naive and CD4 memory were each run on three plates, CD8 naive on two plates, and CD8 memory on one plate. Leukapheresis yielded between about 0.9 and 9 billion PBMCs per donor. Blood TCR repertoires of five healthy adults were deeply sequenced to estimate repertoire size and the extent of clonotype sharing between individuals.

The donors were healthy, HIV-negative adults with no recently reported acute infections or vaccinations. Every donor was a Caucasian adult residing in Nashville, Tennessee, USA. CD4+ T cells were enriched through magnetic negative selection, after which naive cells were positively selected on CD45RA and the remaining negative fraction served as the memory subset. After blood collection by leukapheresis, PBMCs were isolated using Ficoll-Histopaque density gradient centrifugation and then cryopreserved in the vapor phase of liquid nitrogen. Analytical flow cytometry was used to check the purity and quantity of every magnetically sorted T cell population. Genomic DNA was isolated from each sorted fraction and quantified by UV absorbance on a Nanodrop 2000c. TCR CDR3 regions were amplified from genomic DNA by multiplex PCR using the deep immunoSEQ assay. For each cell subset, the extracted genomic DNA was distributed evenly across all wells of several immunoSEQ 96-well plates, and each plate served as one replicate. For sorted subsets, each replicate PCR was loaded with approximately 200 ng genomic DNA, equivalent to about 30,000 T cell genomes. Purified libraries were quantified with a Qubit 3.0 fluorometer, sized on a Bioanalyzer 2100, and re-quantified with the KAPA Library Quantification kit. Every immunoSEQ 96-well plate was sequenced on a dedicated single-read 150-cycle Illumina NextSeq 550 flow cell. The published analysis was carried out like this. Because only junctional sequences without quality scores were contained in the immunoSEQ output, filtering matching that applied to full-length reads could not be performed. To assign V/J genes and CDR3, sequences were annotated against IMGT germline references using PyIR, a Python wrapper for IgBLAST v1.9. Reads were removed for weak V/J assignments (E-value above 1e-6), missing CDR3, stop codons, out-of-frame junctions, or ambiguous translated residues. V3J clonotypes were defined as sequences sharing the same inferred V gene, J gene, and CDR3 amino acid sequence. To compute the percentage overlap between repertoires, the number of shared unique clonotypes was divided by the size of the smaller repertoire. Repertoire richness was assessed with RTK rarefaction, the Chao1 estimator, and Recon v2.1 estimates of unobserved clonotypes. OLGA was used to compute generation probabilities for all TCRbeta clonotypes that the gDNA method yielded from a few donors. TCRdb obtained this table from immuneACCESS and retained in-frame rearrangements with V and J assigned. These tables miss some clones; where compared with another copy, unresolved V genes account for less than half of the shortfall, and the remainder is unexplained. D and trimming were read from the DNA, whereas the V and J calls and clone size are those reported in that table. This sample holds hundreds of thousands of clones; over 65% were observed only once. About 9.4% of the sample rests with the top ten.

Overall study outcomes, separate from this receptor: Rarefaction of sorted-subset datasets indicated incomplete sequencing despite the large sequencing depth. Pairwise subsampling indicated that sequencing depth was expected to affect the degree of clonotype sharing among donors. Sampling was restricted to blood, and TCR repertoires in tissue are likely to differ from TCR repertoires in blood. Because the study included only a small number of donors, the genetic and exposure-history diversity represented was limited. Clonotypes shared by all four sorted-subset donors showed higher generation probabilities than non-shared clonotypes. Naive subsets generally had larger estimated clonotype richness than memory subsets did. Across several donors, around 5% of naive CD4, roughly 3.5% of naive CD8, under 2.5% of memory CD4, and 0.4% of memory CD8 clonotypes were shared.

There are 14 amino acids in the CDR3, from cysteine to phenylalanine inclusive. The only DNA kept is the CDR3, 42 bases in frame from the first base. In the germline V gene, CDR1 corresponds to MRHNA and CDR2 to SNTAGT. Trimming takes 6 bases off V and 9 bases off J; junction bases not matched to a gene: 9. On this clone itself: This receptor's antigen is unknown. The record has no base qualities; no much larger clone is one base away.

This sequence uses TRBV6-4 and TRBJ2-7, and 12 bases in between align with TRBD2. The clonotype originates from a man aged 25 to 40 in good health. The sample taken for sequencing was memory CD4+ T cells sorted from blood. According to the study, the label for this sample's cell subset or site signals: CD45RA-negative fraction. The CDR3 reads CASSRLAGEGGQYF. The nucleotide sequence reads TGTGCCAGCAGCAGACTAGCGGGAGAAGGTGGGCAGTACTTC.